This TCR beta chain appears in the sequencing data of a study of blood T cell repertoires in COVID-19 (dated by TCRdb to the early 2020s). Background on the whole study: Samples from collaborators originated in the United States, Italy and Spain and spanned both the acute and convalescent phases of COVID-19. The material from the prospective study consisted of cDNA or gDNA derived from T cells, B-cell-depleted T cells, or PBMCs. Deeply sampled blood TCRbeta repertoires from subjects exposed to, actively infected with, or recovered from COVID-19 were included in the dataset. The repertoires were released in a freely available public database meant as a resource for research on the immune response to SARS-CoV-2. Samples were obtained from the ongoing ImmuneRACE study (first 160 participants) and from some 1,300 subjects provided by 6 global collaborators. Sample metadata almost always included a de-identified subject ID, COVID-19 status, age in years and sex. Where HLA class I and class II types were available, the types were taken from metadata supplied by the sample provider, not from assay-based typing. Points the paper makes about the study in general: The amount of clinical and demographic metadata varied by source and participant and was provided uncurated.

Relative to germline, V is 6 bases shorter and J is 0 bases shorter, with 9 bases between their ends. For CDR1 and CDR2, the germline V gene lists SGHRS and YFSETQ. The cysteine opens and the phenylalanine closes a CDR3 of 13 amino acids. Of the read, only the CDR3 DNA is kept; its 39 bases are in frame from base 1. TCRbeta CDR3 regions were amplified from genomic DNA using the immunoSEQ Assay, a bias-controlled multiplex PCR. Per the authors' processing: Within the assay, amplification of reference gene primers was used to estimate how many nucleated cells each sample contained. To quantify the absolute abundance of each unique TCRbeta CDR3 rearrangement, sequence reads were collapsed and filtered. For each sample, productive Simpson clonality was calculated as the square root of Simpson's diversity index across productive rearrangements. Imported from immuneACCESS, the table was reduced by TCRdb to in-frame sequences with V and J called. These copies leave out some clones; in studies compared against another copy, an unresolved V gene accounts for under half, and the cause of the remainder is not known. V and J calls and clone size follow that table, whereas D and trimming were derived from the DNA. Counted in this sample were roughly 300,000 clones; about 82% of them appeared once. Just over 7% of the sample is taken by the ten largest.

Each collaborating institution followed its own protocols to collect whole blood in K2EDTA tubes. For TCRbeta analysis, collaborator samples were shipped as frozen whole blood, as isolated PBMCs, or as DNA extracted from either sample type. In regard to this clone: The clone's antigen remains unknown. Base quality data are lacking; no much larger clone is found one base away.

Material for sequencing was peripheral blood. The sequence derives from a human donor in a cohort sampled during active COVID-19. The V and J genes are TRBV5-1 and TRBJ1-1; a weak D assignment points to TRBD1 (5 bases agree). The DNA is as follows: TGCGCCAGCACCCAGGGCATGAACACTGAAGCTTTCTTT. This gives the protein CASTQGMNTEAFF. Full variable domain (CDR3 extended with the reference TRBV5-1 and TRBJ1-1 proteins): KAGVTQTPRYLIKTRGQQVTLSCSPISGHRSVSWYQQTPGQGLQFLFEYFSETQRNKGNFPGRFSGRQFSNSRSEMNVSTLELGDSALYLCASTQGMNTEAFFGQGTRLTVV.